One sample yielded the 23 T cell receptor beta chains listed below, sequenced in a study of tumor and adjacent non-tumor tissue in lung cancer. The library came from three nested PCR rounds adapted from ARM-PCR protocols. TCRdb ran MiXCR on the multiplex PCR reads and lists one entry per CDR3 protein. The sample includes tens of thousands of distinct CDR3 sequences, over 65% of them seen just once. RNA was extracted from bulk tissue without any cell sorting. Distant lung tissue was collected more than 3 cm away from the tumor edge. The sample comprised distant non-tumor lung tissue. All receptors come from a man in his 70s with non-small cell lung cancer.

Note on this clonotype: Compared with germline, one end of the junction differs, possibly owing to a read error. The V gene is TRBV14, the J gene TRBJ1-5; possible D gene TRBD1, 6 bases. The CDR3 covers 16 residues. Germline CDR1 is SGHDN and CDR2 is FVKESK. DNA of the CDR3: TGTGCCATCAGCCCCGGGGGCAGCGGGGAAAGACAGCCGCAGCATTTT. Its protein product is CAISPGGSGERQPQHF. The variable domain in full, with the rest retrieved from reference TRBV14 and TRBJ1-5, is EAGVTQFPSHSVIEKGQTVTLRCDPISGHDNLYWYRRVMGKEIKFLLHFVKESKQDESGMPNNRFLAERTGGTYSTLKVQPAELEDSGVYFCAISPGGSGERQPQHFGDGTRLSIL.

Comments on this clonotype: A junction boundary mismatches the germline segment, possibly from a read error. The V call is TRBV11-2, the J call TRBJ2-1, with 13 nucleotides matching TRBD2. Germline V gives CDR1 SGHAT, CDR2 FQNNGV. The CDR3 has 16 amino acids. The CDR3 loop is CASSLRTSGSYNEQSF. The CDR3 DNA sequence: TGTGCCAGCAGCCTACGGACTAGCGGGAGTTACAATGAGCAATCCTTC. The variable domain in full, with the rest retrieved from reference TRBV11-2 and TRBJ2-1, is EAGVAQSPRYKIIEKRQSVAFWCNPISGHATLYWYQQILGQGPKLLIQFQNNGVVDDSQLPKDRFSAERLKGVDSTLKIQPAKLEDSAVYLCASSLRTSGSYNEQSFGPGTRLTVL.

The chain has TRBV20-1 and TRBJ2-1; TRBD2 is a possible D gene (6 bases). CDR1 and CDR2 (germline): DFQATT, SNEGSKA (reference sequence). The CDR3 is made up of 14 amino acids. Trimming cost V 8 bases and J 3 bases, with 17 bases left between them. CDR3 bases: TGCAGTACCGCGGGGAGGCCTAACTACAATGAGCAGTTCTTC. This translates into CSTAGRPNYNEQFF.

Of note for this clonotype: A read error is likely, as this CDR3 ends without the conserved phenylalanine or tryptophan. This chain links TRBV10-3 with TRBJ2-7, with D possibly TRBD2 on 6 matching bases. Trimming removed 2 bases from V and 4 bases from J, with 12 bases in between. The CDR3 covers 14 residues. CDR1 is ENHRY, CDR2 SYGVKD, per germline. CDR3 nucleotides: TGTGCCATCAGTGAGAAGATGGGAGGATACGAGCAGTACTCC. Protein sequence: CAISEKMGGYEQYS.

The table lists this clonotype with a count of one. Relative to the germline gene, one junction end is altered; a read error may explain this. The chain has TRBV5-5 and TRBJ1-6, with D perhaps TRBD1 (6 bases). CDR1 and CDR2 (germline): SGHKS, YYEKEE (reference sequence). The CDR3 has 16 amino acids. The CDR3 DNA is TGTGCCAGCAGCCAGATGGCAGGGGTTTATAATTCACCCTTCCACTTT. This gives the protein CASSQMAGVYNSPFHF. Together with reference TRBV5-5 and TRBJ1-6, the CDR3 gives the full variable domain: DAGVTQSPTHLIKTRGQQVTLRCSPISGHKSVSWYQQVLGQGPQFIFQYYEKEERGRGNFPDRFSARQFPNYSSELNVNALLLGDSALYLCASSQMAGVYNSPFHFGNGTRLTVT.

This clonotype was detected only a few times. J is TRBJ1-4 and V is TRBV9; 8 bases are a match to TRBD1. The CDR3 is 15 amino acids. Germline CDR1 and CDR2: SGDLS and YYNGEE. With 2 bases clipped from V and 15 bases from J, the junction kept 15 bases outside the gene matches. The CDR3 bases are TGTGCCAGCAGCGTGTCGCTTCAGGGGGCGGATGGATTGTTTTTT. It codes for CASSVSLQGADGLFF.

For this clonotype: Compared with germline, one end of the junction differs, possibly owing to a read error. The chain is built from TRBV6-6 and TRBJ2-4; TRBD1 aligns across 7 bases. This CDR3 has 15 amino acids. Germline V gene lookup returns CDR1 MNHNY and CDR2 SVGAGI (reference sequence). The CDR3, as DNA: TGTGCCAGCAGTTACAGGGGGCAAGGCAAAAACACTCAGTACTTC. Translation: CASSYRGQGKNTQYF.

A word on this clonotype: One junction end disagrees with the germline gene, perhaps due to a read error. V gene TRBV29-1 combines with J gene TRBJ2-5, with a weak D call TRBD1 (6 bases). The CDR3 is 13 residues long. In germline, CDR1 is SQVTM, CDR2 ANQGSEA. CDR3 protein: CGVADRFQEIHYF. The CDR3 nucleotides are TGCGGCGTGGCCGACAGGTTCCAAGAGATACACTATTTC.

On this clonotype: At one of its ends the junction is not consistent with the germline gene, which may arise from a read error. The chain recombines TRBV5-4 with TRBJ2-2; D perhaps matches TRBD2 (5 bases). This CDR3 has 16 amino acids. The germline gives CDR1 SGHNT, CDR2 YYREEE (reference sequence). The CDR3 here is CASSLWIGHNTGELFF. CDR3 DNA: TGTGCCAGCAGCCTTTGGATAGGCCATAACACCGGGGAACTGTTTTTT.

The chain is built from TRBV4-2 and TRBJ2-3; 8 bases are a match to TRBD2. V dropped 4 bases and J dropped 15; count of bases not matched to a gene: 21. Per the germline V gene, CDR1 is LGHNA and CDR2 is YNFKEQ. CDR3 length: 16 amino acids. In nucleotides, the CDR3 is TGTGCCAGCAGCCTTTTGGGTAGCGGGACGGAAGATAGGCACTATTTT. Encoded protein: CASSLLGSGTEDRHYF.

This clonotype was counted once. One end of the junction varies from germline; a read error may be responsible. CDR3 bases: TGCGCCAGCAGCCGGGAAAAAGGGACAGGTAGTCAGCCACAGCATTTT. Protein product: CASSREKGTGSQPQHF. The rearrangement uses TRBV4-1 and TRBJ1-5, with 8 nucleotides matching TRBD1. The CDR3 has 16 amino acids. CDR1 and CDR2 from the germline V gene are MGHRA and YSYEKL.

This clonotype was observed a few times. This chain links TRBV20-1 with TRBJ2-7; D call uncertain. Germline CDR1 and CDR2: DFQATT and SNEGSKA (reference sequence). V was shortened by 3 bases and J by 3 bases, with 12 bases between the two germline ends. The CDR3 runs to 13 residues. CDR3 residues: CSASWQLGYEQYF. For the CDR3, the DNA is TGCAGTGCTAGTTGGCAGTTGGGCTACGAGCAGTACTTC.

Regarding this clonotype: This may stem from a read error, because a much larger clone lies one nucleotide away. This chain connects TRBV11-2 to TRBJ2-3; possibly TRBD1 for D (5 bases). Germline CDR1 and CDR2: SGHAT and FQNNGV. This CDR3 has 14 residues. CDR3 in amino acids: CASSSQELSDKQYF. The DNA for the CDR3 is TGTGCCAGCAGCTCACAGGAGTTATCAGATAAGCAGTATTTT.

About this clonotype itself: Compared with germline, one end of the junction differs, possibly owing to a read error. This rearrangement joins TRBV6-2 or TRBV6-3 to TRBJ2-5; 9 bases match TRBD2. The CDR3 has 16 residues. CDR1 is MNHEY and CDR2 is SVGEGT in the germline V gene. In nucleotides, the CDR3 is TGTGCCATCAGTTTCTTGCGGGAGGGGTACCAAGAGACCCAGTACTTC. Its protein product is CAISFLREGYQETQYF.

This clonotype occurred many times. The V and J genes are TRBV11-2 and TRBJ2-2; 7 nucleotides match TRBD1. Germline CDR1 SGHAT, CDR2 FQNNGV. V gave up 7 bases and J gave up 8 bases; unmatched junction bases: 16. CDR3 length equals 16 residues. The CDR3 DNA reads TGTGCCAGCATCGTAGTGGGCACAGGGGTTGCAGGGGAGCTGTTTTTT. Its protein is CASIVVGTGVAGELFF.

There are many counts of this clonotype. The chain is built from TRBV30 and TRBJ1-2; tentatively, D is TRBD1 (5 bases). Germline V lookup: CDR1 GTSNPN, CDR2 SVGIG (reference sequence). Deletions cut 3 bases from V and 8 bases from J, with 13 bases between. CDR3 length equals 12 residues. The CDR3 here is CAWSSKGIGYTF. The DNA of the CDR3 is TGTGCCTGGAGCTCGAAGGGGATCGGCTACACCTTC.

This clonotype was picked up many times. V gene TRBV4-1 combines with J gene TRBJ1-3; D remains unclear. V lost 2 bases to trimming and J lost 1 base, with 6 bases between them. Germline values: CDR1 MGHRA, CDR2 YSYEKL. This CDR3 is 14 amino acids long. CDR3 loop: CASSQRESGNTIYF. The CDR3 coding sequence is TGCGCCAGCAGCCAAAGAGAGTCTGGAAACACCATATATTTT.

A word on this clonotype: Being one base from a much bigger clone, this may be a read error. Likely a read error: the CDR3 ends without its conserved phenylalanine or tryptophan. This chain uses TRBV10-3 with TRBJ2-6, with D perhaps given as TRBD1 or TRBD2 (6 bases each). Per the germline V gene, CDR1 is ENHRY and CDR2 is SYGVKD. V lost 0 bases to trimming and J lost 2 bases, with 11 bases between them. The CDR3 length is 17 residues. CDR3 DNA sequence: TGTGCCATCAGTGAGTCAAGGGGGGCGGCTGGGGCCAACGTCCTGACTTTG. Translating it yields CAISESRGAAGANVLTL.

Concerning this clonotype itself: The missing conserved phenylalanine or tryptophan at the end of this CDR3 makes a read error likely. The J gene is TRBJ2-1, the V gene TRBV11-3, with unresolved D. The CDR3 spans 17 residues. Trimming left V 1 base short and J 7 bases short, with 20 bases between. Germline lookup yields CDR1 SGHNT and CDR2 YENEEA. For the CDR3, the DNA is TGTGCCAGCAGCTTAGGTCTCTTAGCAGGAGATAGAAATGAGCAGTTCCTC. Its protein is CASSLGLLAGDRNEQFL.

Details on this clonotype: Its ends do not fully match the called genes, so a read error is possible. The chain links TRBV28 to TRBJ2-5; weak D call: TRBD1 (6 bases). CDR1 and CDR2 (germline): MDHEN, SYDVKM. The CDR3 extends over 14 amino acids. CDR3 residues: CVSKIDRHQETQYF. The CDR3 nucleotides read TGTGTCAGCAAGATCGACAGGCACCAAGAGACCCAGTACTTC.

Note on this clonotype: The junction shows a germline mismatch at one end, possibly a read error. This chain uses TRBV11-2 with TRBJ2-2; 7 bases match TRBD1. The CDR3 extends over 16 amino acids. Germline-derived CDR1 and CDR2 are SGHAT and FQNNGV. CDR3 nucleotide sequence: TGTACCAGCAGCTTAGTGGTCACAGGGGTTGCTAGGGAGCTGTTTTTT. It yields the protein CTSSLVVTGVARELFF.

Note on this clonotype: A much larger clone sits a single nucleotide away, making a read error possible. CDR3 DNA sequence: TGCAGTGCTAGAGATCCCAGGGGGGGCCAAGAGAGCCAGTACTTC. The encoded protein is CSARDPRGGQESQYF. The chain combines TRBV20-1 with TRBJ2-5; perhaps D is TRBD1 or TRBD2 (7 bases each). Germline V gene lookup returns CDR1 DFQATT and CDR2 SNEGSKA (reference sequence). This CDR3 has 15 amino acids.

This clonotype has at least ten counts. The chain links TRBV6-5 to TRBJ1-5; tentative D call: TRBD1 (6 bases). The germline gives CDR1 MNHEY, CDR2 SVGAGI. V lost 5 bases, J lost 4 bases, and 21 bases lay in between. The CDR3 is made up of 17 amino acids. The CDR3 sequence is CASSPGGGGRFNQPQHF. CDR3 nucleotides: TGTGCCAGCAGTCCCGGCGGAGGGGGACGGTTTAATCAGCCCCAGCATTTT.